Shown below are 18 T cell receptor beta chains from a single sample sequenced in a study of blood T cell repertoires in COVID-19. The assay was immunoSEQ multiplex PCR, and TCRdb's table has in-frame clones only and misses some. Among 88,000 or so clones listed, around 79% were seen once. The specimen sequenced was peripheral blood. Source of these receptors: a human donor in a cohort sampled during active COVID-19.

This CDR3 reads CATQPRDRSSYEQYF. The CDR3 nucleotides read TGTGCCACACAACCCAGGGACAGGAGCTCCTACGAGCAGTACTTC. The chain has TRBV2 and TRBJ2-7; 8 positions agree with TRBD1. The CDR3 runs to 15 residues. The germline gives CDR1 SNHLY, CDR2 FYNNEI. Trimming cost V 10 bases and J 0 bases; bases outside gene matches: 11.

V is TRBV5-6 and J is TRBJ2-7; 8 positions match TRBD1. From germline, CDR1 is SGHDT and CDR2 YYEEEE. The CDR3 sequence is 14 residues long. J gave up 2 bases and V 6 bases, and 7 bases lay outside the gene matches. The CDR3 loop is CASTSRGPTYEQYF. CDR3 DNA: TGTGCCAGCACCTCCAGGGGGCCTACCTACGAGCAGTACTTC.

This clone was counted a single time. This chain's CDR3 is CASSQDREANYGYTF. Here the CDR3 DNA reads TGCGCCAGCAGCCAAGATCGAGAAGCTAACTATGGCTACACCTTC. The chain joins TRBV4-1 to TRBJ1-2; D is undetermined. Germline CDR1 and CDR2: MGHRA and YSYEKL. This CDR3 has 15 amino acids. V shed 0 bases and J shed 0 bases, with 8 bases lying between them.

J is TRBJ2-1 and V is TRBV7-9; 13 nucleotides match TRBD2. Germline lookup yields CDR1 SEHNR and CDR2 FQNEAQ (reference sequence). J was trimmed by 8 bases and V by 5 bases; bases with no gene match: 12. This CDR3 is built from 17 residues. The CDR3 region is CASSTRLAGGEIDEQFF. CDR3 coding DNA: TGTGCCAGCAGCACCAGACTAGCGGGAGGTGAGATTGATGAGCAGTTCTTC.

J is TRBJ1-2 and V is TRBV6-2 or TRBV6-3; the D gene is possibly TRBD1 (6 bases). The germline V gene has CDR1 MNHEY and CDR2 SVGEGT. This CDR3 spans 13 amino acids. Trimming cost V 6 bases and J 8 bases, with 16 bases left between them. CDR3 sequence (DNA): TGTGCCAGCAGCCCGGCAGGGGAAATCGGCTACACCTTC. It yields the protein CASSPAGEIGYTF.

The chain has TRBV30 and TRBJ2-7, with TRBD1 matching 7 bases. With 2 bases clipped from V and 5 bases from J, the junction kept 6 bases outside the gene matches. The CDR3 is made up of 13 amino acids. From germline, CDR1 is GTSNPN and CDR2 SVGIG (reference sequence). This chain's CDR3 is CAWSRKGAHEQYF. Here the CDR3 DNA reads TGTGCCTGGAGTCGAAAGGGGGCCCACGAGCAGTACTTC.

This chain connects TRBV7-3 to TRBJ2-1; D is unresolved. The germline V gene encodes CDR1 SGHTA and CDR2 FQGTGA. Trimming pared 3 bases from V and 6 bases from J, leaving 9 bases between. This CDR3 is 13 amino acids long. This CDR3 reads CASSLSGGNEQFF. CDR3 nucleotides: TGTGCCAGCAGCTTGTCCGGTGGCAATGAGCAGTTCTTC. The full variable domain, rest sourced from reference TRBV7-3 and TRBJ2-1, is GAGVSQTPSNKVTEKGKYVELRCDPISGHTALYWYRQSLGQGPEFLIYFQGTGAADDSGLPNDRFFAVRPEGSVSTLKIQRTERGDSAVYLCASSLSGGNEQFFGPGTRLTVL.

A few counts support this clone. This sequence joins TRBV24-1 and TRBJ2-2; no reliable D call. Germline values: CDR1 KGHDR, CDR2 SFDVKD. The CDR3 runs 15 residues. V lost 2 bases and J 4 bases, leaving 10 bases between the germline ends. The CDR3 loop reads CATSDSGSPTGELFF. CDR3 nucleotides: TGTGCCACCAGTGATTCCGGGTCCCCCACCGGGGAGCTGTTTTTT.

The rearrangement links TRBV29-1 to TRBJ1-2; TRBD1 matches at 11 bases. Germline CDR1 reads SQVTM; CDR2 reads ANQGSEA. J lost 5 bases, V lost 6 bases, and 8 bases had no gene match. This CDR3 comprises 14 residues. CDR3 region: CSVTGTGGVYGYTF. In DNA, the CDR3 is TGCAGCGTGACCGGGACAGGGGGGGTTTATGGCTACACCTTC.

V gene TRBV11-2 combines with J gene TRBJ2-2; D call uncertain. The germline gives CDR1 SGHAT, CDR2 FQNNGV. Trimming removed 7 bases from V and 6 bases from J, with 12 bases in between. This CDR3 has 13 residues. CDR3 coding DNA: TGTGCCAGCACCCTTCAAGCCCCCGGGGAGCTGTTTTTT. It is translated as CASTLQAPGELFF.

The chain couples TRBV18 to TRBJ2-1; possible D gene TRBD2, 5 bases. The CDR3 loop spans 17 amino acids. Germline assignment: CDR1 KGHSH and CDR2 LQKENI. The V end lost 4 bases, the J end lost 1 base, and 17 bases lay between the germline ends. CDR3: CASSLSERLGSYNEQFF. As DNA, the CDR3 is TGTGCCAGCTCACTGTCCGAGCGGCTTGGGTCCTACAATGAGCAGTTCTTC. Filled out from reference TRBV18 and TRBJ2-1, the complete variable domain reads NAGVMQNPRHLVRRRGQEARLRCSPMKGHSHVYWYRQLPEEGLKFMVYLQKENIIDESGMPKERFSAEFPKEGPSILRIQQVVRGDSAAYFCASSLSERLGSYNEQFFGPGTRLTVL.

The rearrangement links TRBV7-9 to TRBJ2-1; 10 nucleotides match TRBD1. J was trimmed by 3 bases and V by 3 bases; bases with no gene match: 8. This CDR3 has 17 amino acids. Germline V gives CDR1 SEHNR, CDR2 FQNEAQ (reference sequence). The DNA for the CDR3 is TGTGCCAGCAGCTTCGGTGGACAGGGGGTTCGCTACAATGAGCAGTTCTTC. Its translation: CASSFGGQGVRYNEQFF.

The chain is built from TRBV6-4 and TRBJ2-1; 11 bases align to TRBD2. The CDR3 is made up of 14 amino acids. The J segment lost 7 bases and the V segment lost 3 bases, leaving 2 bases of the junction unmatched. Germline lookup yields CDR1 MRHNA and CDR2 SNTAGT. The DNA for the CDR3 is TGTGCCAGCAGTGAACTAGCGGGAGTGAATGAGCAGTTCTTC. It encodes CASSELAGVNEQFF.

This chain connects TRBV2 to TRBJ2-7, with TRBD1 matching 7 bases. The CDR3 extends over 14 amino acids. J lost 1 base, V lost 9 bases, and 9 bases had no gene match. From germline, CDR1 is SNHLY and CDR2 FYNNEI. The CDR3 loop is CARGGPDRSYEQYF. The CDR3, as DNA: TGTGCCAGAGGGGGACCGGACAGGTCCTACGAGCAGTACTTC.

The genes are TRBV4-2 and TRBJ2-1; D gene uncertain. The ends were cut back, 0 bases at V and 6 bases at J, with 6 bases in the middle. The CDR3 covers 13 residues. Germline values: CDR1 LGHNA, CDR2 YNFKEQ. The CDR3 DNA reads TGTGCCAGCAGCCAAGAACATATCAATGAGCAGTTCTTC. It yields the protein CASSQEHINEQFF.

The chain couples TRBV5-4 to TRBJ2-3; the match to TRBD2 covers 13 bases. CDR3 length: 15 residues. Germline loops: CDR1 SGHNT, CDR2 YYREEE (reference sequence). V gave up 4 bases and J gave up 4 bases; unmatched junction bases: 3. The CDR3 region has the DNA TGTGCCAGCAGCCTGGGACTAGCGGGGCCAGATACGCAGTATTTT. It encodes CASSLGLAGPDTQYF.

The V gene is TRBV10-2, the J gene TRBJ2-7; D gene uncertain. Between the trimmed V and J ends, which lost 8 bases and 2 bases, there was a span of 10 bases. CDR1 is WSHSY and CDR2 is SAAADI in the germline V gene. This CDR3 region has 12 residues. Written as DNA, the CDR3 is TGCGCCAGCGGGCCGGCCCCCTACGAGCAGTACTTC. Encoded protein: CASGPAPYEQYF.

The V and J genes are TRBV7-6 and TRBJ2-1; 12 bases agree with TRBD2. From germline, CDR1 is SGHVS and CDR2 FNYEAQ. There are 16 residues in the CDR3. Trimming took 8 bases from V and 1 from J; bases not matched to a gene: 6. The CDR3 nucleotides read TGTGCCAGCTCCCTAGCGGGAGGGGTATCCTACAATGAGCAGTTCTTC. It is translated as CASSLAGGVSYNEQFF.